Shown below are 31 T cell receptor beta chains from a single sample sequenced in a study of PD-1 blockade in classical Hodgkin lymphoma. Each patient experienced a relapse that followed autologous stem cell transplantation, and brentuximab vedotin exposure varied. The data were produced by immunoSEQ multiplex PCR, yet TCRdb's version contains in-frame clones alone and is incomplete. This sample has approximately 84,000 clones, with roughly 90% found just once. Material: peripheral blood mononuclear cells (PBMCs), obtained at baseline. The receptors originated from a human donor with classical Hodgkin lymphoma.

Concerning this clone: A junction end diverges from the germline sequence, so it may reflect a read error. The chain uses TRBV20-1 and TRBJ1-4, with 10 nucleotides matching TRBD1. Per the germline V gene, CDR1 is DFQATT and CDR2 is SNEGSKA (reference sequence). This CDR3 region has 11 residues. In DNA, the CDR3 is TGCAGTGCCCCCTGGGTAGGGACAGGGGTTTTT. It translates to CSAPWVGTGVF.

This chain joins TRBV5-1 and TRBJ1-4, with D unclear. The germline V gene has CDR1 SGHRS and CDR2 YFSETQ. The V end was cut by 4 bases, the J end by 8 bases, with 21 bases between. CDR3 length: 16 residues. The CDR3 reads CASSRRTPGTNEKLFF. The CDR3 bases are TGCGCCAGCAGCCGCCGAACACCGGGCACCAACGAAAAACTGTTTTTT.

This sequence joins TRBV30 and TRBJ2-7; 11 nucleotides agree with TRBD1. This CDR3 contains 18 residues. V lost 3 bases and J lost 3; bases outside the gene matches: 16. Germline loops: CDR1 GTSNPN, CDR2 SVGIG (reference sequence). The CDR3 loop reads CAWSHGLGRTGGFYEQYF. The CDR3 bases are TGTGCCTGGAGCCACGGTTTAGGGCGGACAGGGGGCTTCTACGAGCAGTACTTC.

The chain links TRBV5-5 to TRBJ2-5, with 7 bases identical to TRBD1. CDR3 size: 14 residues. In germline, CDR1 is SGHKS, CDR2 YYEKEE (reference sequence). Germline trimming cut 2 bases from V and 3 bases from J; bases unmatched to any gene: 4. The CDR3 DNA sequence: TGTGCCAGCAGCTTCACCGGGACAGAAGAGACCCAGTACTTC. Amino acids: CASSFTGTEETQYF.

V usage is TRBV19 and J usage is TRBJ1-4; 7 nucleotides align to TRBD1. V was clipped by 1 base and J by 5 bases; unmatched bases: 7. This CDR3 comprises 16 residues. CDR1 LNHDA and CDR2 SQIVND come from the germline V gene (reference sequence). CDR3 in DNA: TGTGCCAGTAGTATAGGGTTACAGGGGAGAAATGAAAAACTGTTTTTT. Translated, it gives CASSIGLQGRNEKLFF.

DNA for the CDR3: TGCGCCAGCAGCCAGCCGGGGCAGGTTAATGAAAAACTGTTTTTT. Its protein is CASSQPGQVNEKLFF. The genes are TRBV4-1 and TRBJ1-4, with a weak D call TRBD1 (5 bases). The V end lost 3 bases, the J end lost 4 bases, and 12 bases lay between the germline ends. CDR1 MGHRA and CDR2 YSYEKL come from the germline V gene. This CDR3 is 15 amino acids long.

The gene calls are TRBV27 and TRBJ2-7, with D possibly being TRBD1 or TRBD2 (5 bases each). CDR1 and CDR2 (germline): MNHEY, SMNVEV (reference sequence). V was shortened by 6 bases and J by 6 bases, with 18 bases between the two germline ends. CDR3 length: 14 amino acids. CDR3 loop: CASSPQEVSSEQYF. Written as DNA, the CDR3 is TGTGCCAGCAGCCCACAGGAGGTAAGCTCCGAGCAGTACTTC.

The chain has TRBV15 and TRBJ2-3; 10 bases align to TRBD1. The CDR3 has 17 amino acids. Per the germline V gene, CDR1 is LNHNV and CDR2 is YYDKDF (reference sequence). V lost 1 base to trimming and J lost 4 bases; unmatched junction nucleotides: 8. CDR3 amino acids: CATSRAGRDRGSDTQYF. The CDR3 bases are TGTGCCACCAGCAGAGCTGGACGGGACAGGGGTTCAGATACGCAGTATTTT.

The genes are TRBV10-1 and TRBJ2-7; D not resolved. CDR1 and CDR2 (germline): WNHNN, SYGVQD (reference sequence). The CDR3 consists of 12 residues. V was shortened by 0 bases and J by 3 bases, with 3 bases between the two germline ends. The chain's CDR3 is CASSESSYEQYF. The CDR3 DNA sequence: TGCGCCAGCAGTGAGTCGAGCTACGAGCAGTACTTC.

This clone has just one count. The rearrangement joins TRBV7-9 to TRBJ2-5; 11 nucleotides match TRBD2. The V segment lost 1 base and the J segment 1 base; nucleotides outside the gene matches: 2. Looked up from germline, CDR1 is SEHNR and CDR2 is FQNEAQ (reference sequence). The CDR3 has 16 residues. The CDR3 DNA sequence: TGTGCCAGCAGCTTAGGACTAGCGGGGCCCCAAGAGACCCAGTACTTC. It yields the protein CASSLGLAGPQETQYF. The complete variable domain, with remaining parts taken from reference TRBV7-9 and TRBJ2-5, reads DTGVSQNPRHKITKRGQNVTFRCDPISEHNRLYWYRQTLGQGPEFLTYFQNEAQLEKSRLLSDRFSAERPKGSFSTLEIQRTEQGDSAMYLCASSLGLAGPQETQYFGPGTRLLVL.

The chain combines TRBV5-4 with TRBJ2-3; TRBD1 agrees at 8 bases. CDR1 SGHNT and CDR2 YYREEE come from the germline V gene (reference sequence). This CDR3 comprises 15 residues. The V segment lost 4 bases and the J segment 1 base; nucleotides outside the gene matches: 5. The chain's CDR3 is CASSPPGQGTDTQYF. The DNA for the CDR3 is TGTGCCAGCAGCCCCCCGGGACAGGGCACAGATACGCAGTATTTT.

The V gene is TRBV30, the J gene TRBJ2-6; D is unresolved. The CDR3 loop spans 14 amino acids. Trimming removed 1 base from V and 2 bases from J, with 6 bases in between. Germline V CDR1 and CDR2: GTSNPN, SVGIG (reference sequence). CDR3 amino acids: CAWSGGAGANVLTF. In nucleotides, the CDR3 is TGTGCCTGGAGTGGAGGAGCTGGGGCCAACGTCCTGACTTTC.

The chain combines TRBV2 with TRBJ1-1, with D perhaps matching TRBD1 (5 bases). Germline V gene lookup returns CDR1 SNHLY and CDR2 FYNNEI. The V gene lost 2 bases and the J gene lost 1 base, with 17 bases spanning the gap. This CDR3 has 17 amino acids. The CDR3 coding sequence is TGTGCCAGCAGTGAACATCCAGGGCCCCCTCAGAACACTGAAGCTTTCTTT. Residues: CASSEHPGPPQNTEAFF.

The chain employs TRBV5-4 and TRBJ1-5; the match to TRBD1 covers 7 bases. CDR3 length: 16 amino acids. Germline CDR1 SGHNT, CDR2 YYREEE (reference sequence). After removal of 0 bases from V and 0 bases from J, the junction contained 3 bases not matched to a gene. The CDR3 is CASSLEPGGSNQPQHF. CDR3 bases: TGTGCCAGCAGCTTGGAACCAGGGGGTAGCAATCAGCCCCAGCATTTT.

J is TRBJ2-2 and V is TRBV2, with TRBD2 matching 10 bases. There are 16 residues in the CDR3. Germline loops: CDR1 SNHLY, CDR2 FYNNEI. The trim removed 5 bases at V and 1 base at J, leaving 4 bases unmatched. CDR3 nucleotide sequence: TGTGCCAGCAGTATTGTAGCGGGAGGGAACACCGGGGAGCTGTTTTTT. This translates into CASSIVAGGNTGELFF.

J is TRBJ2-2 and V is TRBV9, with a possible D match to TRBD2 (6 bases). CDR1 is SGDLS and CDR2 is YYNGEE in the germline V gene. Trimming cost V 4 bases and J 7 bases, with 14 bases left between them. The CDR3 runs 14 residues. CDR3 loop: CASSFTTGDGELFF. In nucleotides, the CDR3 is TGTGCCAGCAGCTTCACCACGGGGGACGGGGAGCTGTTTTTT.

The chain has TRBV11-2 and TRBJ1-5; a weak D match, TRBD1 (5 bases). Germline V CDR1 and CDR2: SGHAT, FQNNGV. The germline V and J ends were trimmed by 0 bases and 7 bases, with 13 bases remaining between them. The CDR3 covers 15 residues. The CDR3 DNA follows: TGTGCCAGCAGCTTAGATTGGGGGGTTGGGCAGCCCCAGCATTTT. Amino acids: CASSLDWGVGQPQHF. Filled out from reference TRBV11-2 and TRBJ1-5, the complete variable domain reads EAGVAQSPRYKIIEKRQSVAFWCNPISGHATLYWYQQILGQGPKLLIQFQNNGVVDDSQLPKDRFSAERLKGVDSTLKIQPAKLEDSAVYLCASSLDWGVGQPQHFGDGTRLSIL.

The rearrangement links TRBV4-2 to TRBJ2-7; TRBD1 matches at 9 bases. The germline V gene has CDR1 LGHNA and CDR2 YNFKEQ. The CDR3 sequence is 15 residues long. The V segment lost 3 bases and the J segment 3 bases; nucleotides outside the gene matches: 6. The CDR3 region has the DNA TGTGCCAGCAGCCAGCCGGGACAGGGAGGCTACGAGCAGTACTTC. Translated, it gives CASSQPGQGGYEQYF.

CDR3 bases: TGTGCCAGCAGTGAAGGCGCTAGCGGGAGGTCCACAGATACGCAGTATTTT. Protein: CASSEGASGRSTDTQYF. The genes are TRBV2 and TRBJ2-3; 11 bases agree with TRBD2. V was clipped by 1 base and J by 2 bases; unmatched bases: 5. The CDR3 is 17 amino acids. CDR1 and CDR2 (germline): SNHLY, FYNNEI.

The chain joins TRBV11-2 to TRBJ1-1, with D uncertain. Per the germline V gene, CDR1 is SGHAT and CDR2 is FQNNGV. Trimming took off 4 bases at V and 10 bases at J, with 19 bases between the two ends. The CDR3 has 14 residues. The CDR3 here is CASSSSSAPKGAFF. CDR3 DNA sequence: TGTGCCAGCAGCTCATCTTCCGCACCTAAAGGAGCTTTCTTT.

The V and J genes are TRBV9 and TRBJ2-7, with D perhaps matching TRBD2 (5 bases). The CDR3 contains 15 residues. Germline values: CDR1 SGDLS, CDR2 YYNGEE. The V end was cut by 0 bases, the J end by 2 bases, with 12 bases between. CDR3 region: CASSVGSGWAYEQYF. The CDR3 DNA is TGTGCCAGCAGCGTAGGGAGCGGATGGGCCTACGAGCAGTACTTC.

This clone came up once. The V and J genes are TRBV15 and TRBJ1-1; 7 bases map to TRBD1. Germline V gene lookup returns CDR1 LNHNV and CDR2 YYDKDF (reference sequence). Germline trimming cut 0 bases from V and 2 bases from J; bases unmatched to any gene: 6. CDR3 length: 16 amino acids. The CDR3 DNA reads TGTGCCACCAGCAGAGATCGCGACAGGGTAAACACTGAAGCTTTCTTT. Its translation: CATSRDRDRVNTEAFF.

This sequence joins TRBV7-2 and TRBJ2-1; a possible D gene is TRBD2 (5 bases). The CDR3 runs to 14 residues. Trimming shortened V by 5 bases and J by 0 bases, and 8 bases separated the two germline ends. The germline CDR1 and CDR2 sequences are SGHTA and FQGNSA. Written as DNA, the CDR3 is TGTGCCAGCAGCCACGCGGGCTCCTACAATGAGCAGTTCTTC. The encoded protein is CASSHAGSYNEQFF.

CDR3 in DNA: TGCGCCAGCAGCCAACGGCCGGATGACACTTACGAGCAGTACTTC. Amino acid sequence: CASSQRPDDTYEQYF. This chain uses TRBV4-3 with TRBJ2-7; no clear D gene. The CDR3 spans 15 residues. Trimming left V 2 bases short and J 4 bases short, with 15 bases between. In germline, CDR1 is LGHNA, CDR2 YSLEER.

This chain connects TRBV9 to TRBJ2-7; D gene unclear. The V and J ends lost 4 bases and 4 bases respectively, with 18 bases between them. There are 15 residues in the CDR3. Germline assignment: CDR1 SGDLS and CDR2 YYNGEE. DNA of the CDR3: TGTGCCAGCAGCCCCCGGGCAGGTGGGTCGTACGAGCAGTACTTC. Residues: CASSPRAGGSYEQYF.

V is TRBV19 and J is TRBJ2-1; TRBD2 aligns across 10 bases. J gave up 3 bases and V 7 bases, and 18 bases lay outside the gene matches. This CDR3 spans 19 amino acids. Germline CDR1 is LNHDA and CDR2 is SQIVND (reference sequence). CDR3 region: CASTPTLGAGGTFYNEQFF. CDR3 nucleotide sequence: TGTGCCAGTACCCCGACGTTGGGAGCGGGAGGGACCTTCTACAATGAGCAGTTCTTC.

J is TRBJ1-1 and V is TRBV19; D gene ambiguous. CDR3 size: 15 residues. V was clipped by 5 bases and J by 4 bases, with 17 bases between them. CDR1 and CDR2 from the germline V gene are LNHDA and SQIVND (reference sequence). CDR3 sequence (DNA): TGTGCCAGTAGTCCAACGATTCGCACGGCCACTGAAGCTTTCTTT. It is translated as CASSPTIRTATEAFF.

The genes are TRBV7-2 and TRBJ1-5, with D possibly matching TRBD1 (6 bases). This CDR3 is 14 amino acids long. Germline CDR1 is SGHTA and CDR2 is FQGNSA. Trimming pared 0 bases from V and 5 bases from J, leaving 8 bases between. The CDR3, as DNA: TGTGCCAGCAGCTTAGCTCCAGGGGATCAGCCCCAGCATTTT. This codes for CASSLAPGDQPQHF.

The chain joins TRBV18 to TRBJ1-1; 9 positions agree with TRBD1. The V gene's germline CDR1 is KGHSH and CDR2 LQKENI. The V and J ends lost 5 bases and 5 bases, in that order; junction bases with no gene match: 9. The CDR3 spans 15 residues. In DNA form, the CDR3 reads TGTGCCAGCTCAACCCGGGACAGGGTAGGAACTGAAGCTTTCTTT. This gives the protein CASSTRDRVGTEAFF.

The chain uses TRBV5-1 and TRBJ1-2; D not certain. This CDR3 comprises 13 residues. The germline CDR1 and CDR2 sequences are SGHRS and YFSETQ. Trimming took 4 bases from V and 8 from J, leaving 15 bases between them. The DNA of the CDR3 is TGCGCCAGCAGCGACAACCCTGGCGGAGGCTACACCTTC. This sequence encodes CASSDNPGGGYTF.

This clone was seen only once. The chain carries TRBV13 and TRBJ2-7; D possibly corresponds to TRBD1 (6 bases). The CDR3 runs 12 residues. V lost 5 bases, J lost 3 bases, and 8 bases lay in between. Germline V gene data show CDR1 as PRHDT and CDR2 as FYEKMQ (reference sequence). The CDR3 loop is CASSGTSYEQYF. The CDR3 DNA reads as TGTGCCAGCAGCGGGACAAGCTACGAGCAGTACTTC.